These 8 T cell receptor beta chains originate from one sample sequenced in a study of blood T cell repertoires in COVID-19. Measured with immunoSEQ multiplex PCR; TCRdb has only the in-frame clones, and not every one. The data contain some 200,000 clones, roughly 90% of them singletons. What was sequenced was PBMCs or T cells enriched from blood (not recorded which). Receptors were obtained from a woman aged 18-29 years who had recovered from COVID-19.

This rearrangement joins TRBV12-5 to TRBJ2-5, with D possibly being TRBD1 (6 bases). The CDR3 is 15 amino acids. Trimming removed 6 bases at V and 5 bases at J, with 19 bases between. Germline values: CDR1 LGHNT, CDR2 FRNRAP. CDR3 protein: CASGPRFGGGETQYF. Here the CDR3 DNA reads TGTGCTAGTGGACCCCGGTTTGGGGGCGGTGAGACCCAGTACTTC. Filled out from reference TRBV12-5 and TRBJ2-5, the complete variable domain reads DARVTQTPRHKVTEMGQEVTMRCQPILGHNTVFWYRQTMMQGLELLAYFRNRAPLDDSGMPKDRFSAEMPDATLATLKIQPSEPRDSAVYFCASGPRFGGGETQYFGPGTRLLVL.

This clone showed up many times. The chain links TRBV6-1 to TRBJ1-6; TRBD1 is a possible D gene (6 bases). The germline V and J ends were trimmed by 2 bases and 19 bases, with 15 bases remaining between them. The CDR3 has 12 amino acids. Per germline, CDR1 MNHNS and CDR2 SASEGT. The CDR3 spells CASSERGSDRHF. The CDR3 region has the DNA TGTGCCAGCAGTGAAAGGGGGTCTGACAGGCACTTT.

CDR3 DNA: TGTGCCAGCAGCTTCCAGGGCTTGAATGAAAAACTGTTTTTT. The encoded protein is CASSFQGLNEKLFF. The gene calls are TRBV7-9 and TRBJ1-4; D is possibly TRBD1 (5 bases). The CDR3 is 14 amino acids. Germline CDR1 SEHNR, CDR2 FQNEAQ (reference sequence). The V gene lost 3 bases and the J gene lost 5 bases, with 10 bases spanning the gap.

This chain connects TRBV12-3 or TRBV12-4 to TRBJ1-4, with D maybe TRBD1 (5 bases). This CDR3 comprises 13 residues. Trimming took 9 bases from V and 6 from J, leaving 14 bases between them. CDR3 in DNA: TGTGCCAGTGGGGGGAGGAATTATGAAAAACTGTTTTTT. This sequence encodes CASGGRNYEKLFF.

This chain connects TRBV10-3 to TRBJ1-1, with D tentatively TRBD1 (5 bases). This CDR3 has 13 residues. The V and J ends lost 4 bases and 1 base respectively, with 7 bases between them. Germline CDR1 reads ENHRY; CDR2 reads SYGVKD. Written as DNA, the CDR3 is TGTGCCATCAGTGGACAGCAGAACACTGAAGCTTTCTTT. Translating gives CAISGQQNTEAFF.

The chain carries TRBV9 and TRBJ2-2; unclear D gene. The CDR3 contains 15 residues. V lost 0 bases, J lost 7 bases, and 13 bases lay in between. Germline loops: CDR1 SGDLS, CDR2 YYNGEE. CDR3 protein: CASSVGGLSDGELFF. The CDR3 DNA follows: TGTGCCAGCAGCGTAGGAGGTTTATCGGACGGGGAGCTGTTTTTT.

The chain joins TRBV11-2 to TRBJ2-3; no definite D call. CDR1 and CDR2 (germline): SGHAT, FQNNGV. The CDR3 loop spans 15 amino acids. Between the trimmed V and J ends, which lost 8 bases and 0 bases, there was a span of 15 bases. CDR3 in DNA: TGTGCCAGCTGTTTGTATCGAGCTAGCACAGATACGCAGTATTTT. Its protein product is CASCLYRASTDTQYF.

The rearrangement joins TRBV7-9 to TRBJ2-3; possibly TRBD2 for D (6 bases). The CDR3 covers 17 residues. Germline V gene sequence: CDR1 SEHNR, CDR2 FQNEAQ (reference sequence). V lost 6 bases, J lost 0 bases, and 19 bases lay in between. CDR3 sequence: CASRGPWGVPSTDTQYF. CDR3 nucleotide sequence: TGTGCCAGCAGAGGGCCATGGGGGGTTCCTAGCACAGATACGCAGTATTTT.